The entry below describes one TCR beta chain. This clone has only a few counts. This receptor's antigen is unknown. Base-call qualities are not available, and no considerably larger clone is one nucleotide away. This entry belongs to a study of memory CD4+ T cells and cytomegalovirus serostatus (dated by TCRdb to the late 2010s). Background on the whole study: The cohort comprised about 35 healthy Belgian adults, 9 CMV seropositive and some 24 CMV seronegative. The study sequenced CD4+ memory TCRbeta repertoires of a Belgian cohort with known cytomegalovirus serostatus to replicate a published TCR-based CMV serostatus classifier.

Overall study outcomes, separate from this receptor: Only CD4+CD45RO+ memory cells were sequenced, in contrast to the original study, which included naive and memory CD4+ and CD8+ populations. For CMV serostatus prediction, a median bootstrapped AUC of about 0.94 was reached with the original framework, and a median bootstrapped AUC of about 0.9 was reached with a US-trained random forest. The results were interpreted as suggesting that the CMV-associated TCR signature is largely present in the CD4+ memory repertoire. Among the 150 to 200 previously reported CMV-associated TCRbeta sequences, some 69 showed up in the CD4+ memory repertoires, with each one found in between one and five individuals. A median bootstrapped AUC of 0.95 with a 95% CI of 0.76-1.00 was achieved on the Belgian cohort by the original-framework classifier.

From its cysteine to its phenylalanine, the CDR3 spans 16 amino acids. Only the CDR3 part of the read is kept: 48 bases, read in frame from the first base. The junction shows trimming of 3 bases on V and 8 bases on J, and the gene matches do not reach 8 bases of it. The germline V gene (reference sequence) supplies CDR1 LNHDA and CDR2 SQIVND. A FACSAria II was used to sort memory CD4+ T cells, defined as single viable CD3+CD4+CD8-CD45RO+ cells. CMV serostatus was determined with a Roche Elecsys assay detecting serum IgG against CMV pp150, pp28, p38 and p52. After the samples were thawed, total CD4+ T cells were enriched through positive selection using CD4 magnetic microbeads. The samples came from a separate study whose specific focus was interrogating the CD4+ T cell memory repertoire. Following standard operating procedures, peripheral blood mononuclear cells were isolated and cryopreserved, while serum was kept at -80 degrees C. The staining used CD3-PerCP (BW264/56), CD4-APC (RPA-T4), CD45RO-PE (UCHT1) and CD8-Pacific Orange (3B5) antibodies, and Sytox blue was used to exclude non-viable cells.

Genomic DNA was extracted from sorted cells with the Quick-DNA Microprep Kit. Amplification of TCRbeta DNA was done with the immunoSEQ hsTCRbeta kit, following the protocol from the manufacturer. TCRbeta libraries were sequenced on an Illumina MiSeq instrument. From the authors' description of their analysis: Removing out-of-frame sequences left under 2.5 million distinct TCRbeta sequences, an average of around 67,000 per individual. Each individual was scored according to the count of 164 previously reported CMV-associated TCRbeta sequences and the total productive distinct TCRbeta count. A beta-binomial model was reimplemented in Python, and random forests from scikit-learn, run with default parameters, were trained on data from the US cohort. On the Belgian cohort, classifier performance was reported as the median AUC, along with percentile confidence intervals, across 10,000 bootstrap iterations. This is the immuneACCESS table as TCRdb keeps it, with only in-frame sequences that have V and J called. A part of the clones is gone; compared with another copy, unresolved V genes explain less than half, and the rest is unexplained. V, J and clone size are those of that table, while D and trimming were read from the DNA. This sample lists 25,000 to 40,000 clones; about 80% were detected once. The ten top clones hold roughly 0.65% of the sample.

The source is an adult in good health and CMV-seronegative. Some clones in this sample may be carry-over from other donors' samples. Sequenced input: memory CD4+ T cells from blood. The receptor chain draws on TRBV19 and TRBJ1-6; 9 central bases correspond to TRBD1. The sequenced DNA is TGTGCCAGTAGTATCCGTCTGCGACAGGGGGATTCACCCCTCCACTTT. This codes for CASSIRLRQGDSPLHF.